A single TCR beta chain is shown here with its context. Its antigen is still unknown. Method: immunoSEQ multiplex PCR; TCRdb's copy keeps in-frame clones and lacks some. Of under 650,000 clones listed, 90% to 96% are singletons. The split of CD4+ cells yielded CD45RA+ naive and CD45RA-negative memory subsets. The source of the sample is a study of shared clonotypes between healthy human individuals. On the study more broadly: Three plates each covered CD4 naive and memory; CD8 naive two, CD8 memory one.

Study-wide results and caveats: Naive subsets typically showed greater estimated richness than memory subsets. Among four donors, approximately 4.6% of naive CD4 clonotypes were found in common.

With V trimmed by 4 bases and J by 3 bases, 8 bases remained unmatched. In germline, CDR1 is MNHEY, CDR2 SVGAGI. This CDR3 spans 15 amino acids. Sequenced: naive CD4+ T cells sorted from blood. As for subset: CD45RA+ positively selected. The sequence was obtained from a woman aged 25 to 39 in good health. This sequence joins TRBV6-5 and TRBJ2-7, with 8 bases identical to TRBD2. The CDR3 reads CASSSPSGPVYEQYF. DNA of the CDR3: TGTGCCAGCAGTTCCCCTAGCGGGCCTGTCTACGAGCAGTACTTC.